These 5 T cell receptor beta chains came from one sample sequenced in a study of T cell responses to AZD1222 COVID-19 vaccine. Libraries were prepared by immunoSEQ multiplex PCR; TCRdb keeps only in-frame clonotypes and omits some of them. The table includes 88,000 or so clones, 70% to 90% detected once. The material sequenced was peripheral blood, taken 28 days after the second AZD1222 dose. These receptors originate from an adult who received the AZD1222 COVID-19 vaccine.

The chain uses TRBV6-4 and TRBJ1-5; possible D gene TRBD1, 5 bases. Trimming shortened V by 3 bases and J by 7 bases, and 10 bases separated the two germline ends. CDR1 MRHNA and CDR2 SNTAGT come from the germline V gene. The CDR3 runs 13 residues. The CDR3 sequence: CASSEEEGQPQHF. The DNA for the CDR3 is TGTGCCAGCAGTGAAGAGGAGGGGCAGCCCCAGCATTTT.

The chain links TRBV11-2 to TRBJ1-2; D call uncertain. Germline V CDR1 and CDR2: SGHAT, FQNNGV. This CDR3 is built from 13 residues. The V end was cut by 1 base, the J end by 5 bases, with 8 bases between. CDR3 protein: CASSLGTQYGYTF. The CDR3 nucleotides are TGTGCCAGCAGCTTAGGGACGCAATATGGCTACACCTTC.

Here the CDR3 reads CASSSRTGGSNQPQHF. As DNA, the CDR3 is TGTGCCAGCAGTTCCCGGACAGGGGGCTCCAATCAGCCCCAGCATTTT. The chain joins TRBV2 to TRBJ1-5; 11 bases are a match to TRBD1. The CDR3 is 16 residues long. The germline CDR1 and CDR2 sequences are SNHLY and FYNNEI. With V trimmed by 5 bases and J by 3 bases, 6 bases remained unmatched. Combining the CDR3 with reference TRBV2 and TRBJ1-5 gives the whole variable domain EPEVTQTPSHQVTQMGQEVILRCVPISNHLYFYWYRQILGQKVEFLVSFYNNEISEKSEIFDDQFSVERPDGSNFTLKIRSTKLEDSAMYFCASSSRTGGSNQPQHFGDGTRLSIL.

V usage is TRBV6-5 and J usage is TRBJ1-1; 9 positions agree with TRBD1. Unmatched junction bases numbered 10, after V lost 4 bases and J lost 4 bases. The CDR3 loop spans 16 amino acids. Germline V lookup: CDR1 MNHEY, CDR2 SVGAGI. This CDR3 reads CASSSTSGTGFTEAFF. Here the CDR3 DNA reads TGTGCCAGCAGTTCCACATCCGGGACAGGGTTCACTGAAGCTTTCTTT.

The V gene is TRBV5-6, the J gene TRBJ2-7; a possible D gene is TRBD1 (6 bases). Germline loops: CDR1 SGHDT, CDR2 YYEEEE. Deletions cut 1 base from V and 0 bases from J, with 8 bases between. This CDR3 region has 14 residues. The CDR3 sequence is CASSLTGSSYEQYF. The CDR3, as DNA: TGTGCCAGCAGCTTGACAGGGAGCTCCTACGAGCAGTACTTC. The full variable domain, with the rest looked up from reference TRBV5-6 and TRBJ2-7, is DAGVTQSPTHLIKTRGQQVTLRCSPKSGHDTVSWYQQALGQGPQFIFQYYEEEERQRGNFPDRFSGHQFPNYSSELNVNALLLGDSALYLCASSLTGSSYEQYFGPGTRLTVT.